Listed below are T cell receptor beta chains from one sample, sequenced in a study of cytomegalovirus exposure and HLA in healthy donors. Assay: immunoSEQ multiplex PCR; the TCRdb copy retains only in-frame clones and omits some. The sample includes about 110,000 clones, 70% to 85% of them seen just once. The sample taken for sequencing was PBMCs. The receptor set was obtained from a young woman in good health and CMV-seronegative. Both conserved end residues are part of each CDR3. The order of the fields is clone size, V gene, J gene, D gene, CDR3 protein, CDR3 DNA. D genes are given only for firm matches. Expanded clones are given a class, and other clones once, few, many or no size at all.

NA,TRBV15,TRBJ1-2,TRBD1,CATGRTGITGYTF,TGTGCCACCGGCAGGACAGGGATAACTGGCTACACCTTC
few,TRBV2,TRBJ2-2,NA,CASSADYTGELFF,TGTGCCAGCAGTGCAGACTACACCGGGGAGCTGTTTTTT
NA,TRBV25-1,TRBJ2-7,NA,CASSDGYEQYF,TGTGCCAGCAGTGACGGCTACGAGCAGTACTTC
NA,TRBV5-1,TRBJ2-5,TRBD1,CANPSGGPRKTQYF,TGCGCCAACCCATCAGGGGGCCCTCGGAAGACCCAGTACTTC
NA,TRBV27,TRBJ2-7,NA,CASSRTTTFYEQYF,TGTGCCAGCAGCCGGACTACAACCTTCTACGAGCAGTACTTC
NA,TRBV7-2,TRBJ2-2,TRBD1,CASSRGQAGTGELFF,TGTGCCAGCAGCCGCGGACAGGCGGGCACCGGGGAGCTGTTTTTT
once,TRBV13,TRBJ2-3,NA,CASSQSGGLQITDTQYF,TGTGCCAGCAGCCAAAGTGGAGGTTTACAGATCACAGATACGCAGTATTTT
NA,TRBV27,TRBJ1-6,NA,CASSGDAGAPLHF,TGTGCCAGCAGTGGGGACGCGGGGGCACCCCTCCACTTT
NA,TRBV6-1,TRBJ1-5,TRBD1,CASSEIFGTEFSNQPQHF,TGTGCCAGCAGTGAAATCTTTGGGACAGAGTTTAGCAATCAGCCCCAGCATTTT
NA,TRBV7-9,TRBJ2-3,TRBD2,CASSLSTEAGGLYTQYF,TGTGCCAGCAGCTTATCGACGGAAGCGGGGGGTCTATATACGCAGTATTTT
NA,TRBV7-9,TRBJ2-5,NA,CASSFEETTEETQYF,TGTGCCAGCAGCTTCGAAGAGACTACCGAAGAGACCCAGTACTTC
NA,TRBV30,TRBJ2-7,TRBD1,CAWSVQGAEQYF,TGTGCCTGGAGTGTACAGGGGGCCGAGCAGTACTTC
NA,TRBV7-7,TRBJ2-5,NA,CASSRDFQETQYF,TGTGCCAGCAGTCGGGACTTTCAAGAGACCCAGTACTTC
NA,TRBV6-6,TRBJ1-4,NA,CASSRPGDEKLFF,TGTGCCAGCAGCCGACCGGGAGATGAAAAACTGTTTTTT
NA,TRBV4-1,TRBJ1-5,NA,CASSQGQGFQPQHF,TGCGCCAGCAGCCAAGGGCAGGGTTTTCAGCCCCAGCATTTT
NA,TRBV5-1,TRBJ1-1,NA,CASSLNQGGTEAFF,TGCGCCAGCAGCTTGAATCAGGGAGGCACTGAAGCTTTCTTT
NA,TRBV6-1,TRBJ1-1,NA,CASSGIGGGAEAFF,TGTGCCAGCAGTGGCATTGGGGGAGGTGCTGAAGCTTTCTTT
NA,TRBV19,TRBJ2-6,NA,CASTSGRKSSGANVLTF,TGTGCCAGTACCAGCGGACGGAAGAGCTCTGGGGCCAACGTCCTGACTTTC
NA,TRBV25-1,TRBJ2-7,NA,CASSESFNRRDEQYF,TGTGCCAGCAGTGAATCATTTAACAGGAGAGACGAGCAGTACTTC
NA,TRBV7-2,TRBJ1-6,NA,CASSHSFVEPLHF,TGTGCCAGCAGTCATAGTTTCGTAGAACCCCTCCACTTT
NA,TRBV4-2,TRBJ1-6,NA,CASSQDTGTRPVYNSPLHF,TGTGCCAGCAGCCAAGATACAGGCACCCGTCCGGTCTATAATTCACCCCTCCACTTT
NA,TRBV27,TRBJ1-2,NA,CASSPRQEVGGYTF,TGTGCCAGCAGTCCACGACAGGAGGTGGGGGGCTACACCTTC
NA,TRBV5-6,TRBJ2-3,TRBD2,CASIFLSGDTDTQYF,TGTGCCAGCATCTTTCTCAGCGGGGACACAGATACGCAGTATTTT
NA,TRBV27,TRBJ2-7,NA,CASSPQGHEQYF,TGTGCCAGCAGTCCGCAGGGTCACGAGCAGTACTTC
NA,TRBV6-1,TRBJ1-5,NA,CASSEWAGSYQPQHF,TGTGCCAGCAGTGAATGGGCGGGATCCTATCAGCCCCAGCATTTT
few,TRBV5-1,TRBJ1-1,NA,CASSLGQANTEAFF,TGCGCCAGCAGCTTGGGTCAGGCAAACACTGAAGCTTTCTTT
NA,TRBV6-1,TRBJ2-7,NA,CASSFGTSGGEQYF,TGTGCCAGCAGCTTCGGGACCTCTGGGGGGGAGCAGTACTTC
NA,TRBV2,TRBJ2-3,NA,CASSPLFNTDTQYF,TGTGCCAGCAGCCCCCTTTTTAACACAGATACGCAGTATTTT